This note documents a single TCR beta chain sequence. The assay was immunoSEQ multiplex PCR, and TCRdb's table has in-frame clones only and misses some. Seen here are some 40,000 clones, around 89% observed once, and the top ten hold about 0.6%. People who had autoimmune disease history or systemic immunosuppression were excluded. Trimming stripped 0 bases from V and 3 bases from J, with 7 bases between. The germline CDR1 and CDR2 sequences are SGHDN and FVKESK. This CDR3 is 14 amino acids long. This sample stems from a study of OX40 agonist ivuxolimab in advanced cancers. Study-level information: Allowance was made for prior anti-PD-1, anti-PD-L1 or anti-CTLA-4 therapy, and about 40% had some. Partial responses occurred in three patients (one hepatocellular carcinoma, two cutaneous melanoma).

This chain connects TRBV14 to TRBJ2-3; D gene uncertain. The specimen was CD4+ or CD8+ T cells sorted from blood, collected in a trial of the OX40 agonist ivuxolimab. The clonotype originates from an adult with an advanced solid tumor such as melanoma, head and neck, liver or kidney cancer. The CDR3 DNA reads TGTGCCAGCAGCCAAGATGGGGTTACAGATACGCAGTATTTT. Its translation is CASSQDGVTDTQYF.